The present T cell receptor beta chain was sequenced within a study of T-cell memory formation after mild COVID-19. Study background: Largely donor-specific sequence clusters came from two donors. Study-wide points: Those CD4+ clones that contracted were mainly in CM and EM (CD8+ ones in EMRA). Some clones that responded turned up in pre-infection memory, which suggests that cross-reactive memory joined in. Balance between CD4 and CD8 was seen in clones contracting day 15 to 85, and a CD4+ lean was seen in later expanders.

On this clonotype itself: What it binds is not known.

V shed 5 bases and J shed 1 base, with 14 bases lying between them. This CDR3 has 15 amino acids. Per the germline V gene, CDR1 is SGHTA and CDR2 is FQGTGA. TCRdb itself ran the 5' RACE reads through MiXCR, one entry per CDR3 protein. The table has approximately 240,000 distinct CDR3 sequences, around 17% seen once. Sequenced: PBMCs or a T cell subset sorted from them (not recorded which). The chain couples TRBV7-3 to TRBJ1-1; tentative D call: TRBD1 (5 bases). This TCR was sampled from a man in his late teens or twenties who had mild COVID-19 (a few samples of this study predate the infection). Cell type and time point are not known. The DNA of the CDR3 is TGTGCCAGCAGCACGGGACCGCCTGGGAACACTGAAGCTTTCTTT. Translated: CASSTGPPGNTEAFF.